The 20 T cell receptor beta chains below all came from one sample that was sequenced in a study of prognosis after radiotherapy for stage I lung cancer. Genomic DNA provided the template from which TCR beta CDR3 was amplified by two-round multiplex PCR. Gene-specific TRBV and TRBJ primers were used in PCR round one. TCRdb ran MiXCR on the multiplex PCR reads and lists one entry per CDR3 protein. The sample lists about 9,000 distinct CDR3 sequences, roughly two thirds occurring once. The sequenced sample was PBMCs, obtained before or after stereotactic body radiation therapy (not recorded which). Receptor source: a donor over 45 with non-small cell lung cancer.

About this clonotype: A far larger clone is a single base away, which makes a read error likely. V is TRBV20-1 and J is TRBJ2-5, with 14 bases fitting TRBD2. The DNA end is a closer match to TRBJ2-1, so the J assignment may be wrong. Per germline, CDR1 DFQATT and CDR2 SNEGSKA (reference sequence). The CDR3 runs to 16 residues. The CDR3 spells CSAGDQGTSGRDEQFF. The CDR3 coding sequence is TGCAGTGCTGGAGATCAAGGGACTAGCGGGAGAGATGAGCAGTTCTTC.

This clonotype was observed once. Since a far larger clone is one base different, this is likely a read error. CDR3 sequence reads: CASSESRGFDFGNQPQHF. Written as DNA, the CDR3 is TGTGCCAGCAGTGAATCGAGGGGTTTTGATTTTGGCAATCAGCCCCAGCATTTT. The J gene is TRBJ1-5, the V gene TRBV6-5; D possibly corresponds to TRBD1 (5 bases). Per the germline V gene, CDR1 is MNHEY and CDR2 is SVGAGI. Trimming shortened V by 5 bases and J by 2 bases, and 22 bases separated the two germline ends. CDR3 length: 18 amino acids.

J is TRBJ1-1 and V is TRBV19; D is unresolved. V was shortened by 10 bases and J by 4 bases, with 13 bases between the two germline ends. This CDR3 contains 12 residues. Germline V gene sequence: CDR1 LNHDA, CDR2 SQIVND (reference sequence). The CDR3 loop is CATRAGITEAFF. As DNA, the CDR3 is TGTGCCACCCGGGCGGGGATCACTGAAGCTTTCTTT.

The chain combines TRBV20-1 with TRBJ2-2, with a possible D match to TRBD2 (6 bases). V lost 0 bases to trimming and J lost 2 bases, with 10 bases between them. The CDR3 runs to 15 residues. Germline V gives CDR1 DFQATT, CDR2 SNEGSKA (reference sequence). CDR3 protein: CSARDAGINTGELFF. DNA for the CDR3: TGCAGTGCTAGAGATGCGGGGATCAACACCGGGGAGCTGTTTTTT.

The sample holds one count of this clonotype. The genes are TRBV19 and TRBJ2-3; D gene ambiguous. There are 14 residues in the CDR3. Between the trimmed V and J ends, which lost 2 bases and 6 bases, there was a span of 12 bases. Germline CDR1 reads LNHDA; CDR2 reads SQIVND (reference sequence). CDR3 sequence: CASSINPGMDTQYF. In DNA form, the CDR3 reads TGTGCCAGTAGTATAAACCCCGGAATGGATACGCAGTATTTT.

This clonotype was counted a few times. One end of the junction does not line up with germline, which may come from a read error. This chain links TRBV2 with TRBJ2-3, with D perhaps matching TRBD1 or TRBD2 (5 bases each). This CDR3 is built from 14 residues. Germline CDR1 reads SNHLY; CDR2 reads FYNNEI. This CDR3 reads CSSSGRQSTDTQYF. The CDR3 coding sequence is TGTTCCAGCAGTGGGAGACAGAGCACAGATACGCAGTATTTT.

As concerns this clonotype: Given a far larger clone just one base away, this is likely a sequencing read error. The V and J genes are TRBV7-9 and TRBJ2-7; 7 nucleotides match TRBD1. There are 14 residues in the CDR3. CDR1 is SEHNR, CDR2 FQNEAQ, per germline (reference sequence). The chain's CDR3 is CASILEGTVSEQYF. The CDR3 coding sequence is TGTGCCAGCATCTTAGAGGGGACAGTTTCCGAGCAGTACTTC.

This clonotype has ten or more counts. The chain links TRBV5-1 to TRBJ1-1; D not certain. CDR1 and CDR2 (germline): SGHRS, YFSETQ. CDR3 length: 14 residues. Between the trimmed V and J ends, which lost 0 bases and 10 bases, there was a span of 16 bases. The CDR3 loop is CASSLVSGRGAAFF. In DNA form, the CDR3 reads TGCGCCAGCAGCTTGGTGAGTGGACGGGGTGCAGCTTTCTTT.

On this clonotype itself: Since a far larger clone is one base different, this is likely a read error. The rearrangement joins TRBV6-5 to TRBJ2-1; no firm D call. The CDR3 has 15 residues. Germline V lookup: CDR1 MNHEY, CDR2 SVGAGI. V shed 5 bases and J shed 8 bases, with 19 bases lying between them. CDR3 protein: CASSATSWRRYEQFF. As DNA, the CDR3 is TGTGCCAGCAGTGCGACAAGCTGGAGACGTTATGAGCAGTTCTTC.

The V call is TRBV7-8, the J call TRBJ1-1; no clear D gene. The CDR3 extends over 15 amino acids. CDR1 and CDR2 (germline): SGHVS, FQNEAQ. Trimming cost V 1 base and J 1 base, with 10 bases left between them. The CDR3 region is CASSLVGSANTEAFF. The CDR3 bases are TGTGCCAGCAGCTTAGTGGGTTCTGCGAACACTGAAGCTTTCTTT.

This rearrangement joins TRBV11-2 to TRBJ2-1; 14 positions match TRBD2. The V segment lost 3 bases and the J segment 7 bases; nucleotides outside the gene matches: 5. Germline V gene data show CDR1 as SGHAT and CDR2 as FQNNGV. This CDR3 is 16 amino acids long. The CDR3 nucleotides read TGTGCCAGCAGCTTTGGACTAGCGGGGGGTTTTAATGAGCAGTTCTTC. Residues: CASSFGLAGGFNEQFF.

A word on this clonotype: A read error likely explains this, since a far larger clone differs by one base. The V and J genes are TRBV6-6 and TRBJ2-2, with 8 bases matching TRBD2. V dropped 7 bases and J dropped 7; count of bases not matched to a gene: 14. Germline V gives CDR1 MNHNY, CDR2 SVGAGI (reference sequence). The CDR3 has 16 amino acids. This CDR3 reads CASMRHSGRGVGELFF. The DNA for the CDR3 is TGTGCCAGCATGCGACACAGCGGGAGAGGGGTCGGGGAGCTGTTTTTT.

The chain is built from TRBV24-1 and TRBJ2-7, with 7 bases identical to TRBD1. V lost 5 bases, J lost 5 bases, and 5 bases stayed unmatched. This CDR3 region has 13 residues. Germline V gene data show CDR1 as KGHDR and CDR2 as SFDVKD. As DNA, the CDR3 is TGTGCCACCAGTGGTGACAGGGTCCACGAGCAGTACTTC. It translates to CATSGDRVHEQYF.

The chain links TRBV11-2 to TRBJ2-1; 11 bases map to TRBD2. Germline V CDR1 and CDR2: SGHAT, FQNNGV. This CDR3 is built from 15 residues. V gave up 3 bases and J gave up 4 bases; unmatched junction bases: 2. The CDR3 protein is CASSFSGGAYNEQFF. In nucleotides, the CDR3 is TGTGCCAGCAGCTTTAGCGGGGGGGCTTACAATGAGCAGTTCTTC.

In the case of this clonotype: With only one base between it and a far larger clone, this is likely a read error. This chain uses TRBV11-3 with TRBJ2-1, with unresolved D. CDR1 is SGHNT and CDR2 is YENEEA in the germline V gene. V lost 7 bases to trimming and J lost 0 bases, with 13 bases between them. The CDR3 runs to 15 residues. DNA for the CDR3: TGTGCCAGCATTAAGGAGTTCCGCTCCTACAATGAGCAGTTCTTC. It encodes CASIKEFRSYNEQFF.

The V call is TRBV6-2 or TRBV6-3, the J call TRBJ2-7; possibly TRBD1 or TRBD2 for D (5 bases each). The V end was cut by 0 bases, the J end by 1 base, with 13 bases between. The length of the CDR3 is 16 residues. The V gene's germline CDR1 is MNHEY and CDR2 SVGEGT. CDR3 in amino acids: CASSYSYGGASYEQYF. CDR3 in DNA: TGTGCCAGCAGTTACTCTTATGGGGGTGCATCCTACGAGCAGTACTTC.

The sample holds many counts of this clonotype. The DNA for the CDR3 is TGTGCCAGCAGGGCTAGGAATGAGCAGTTCTTC. It translates to CASRARNEQFF. The chain uses TRBV5-5 and TRBJ2-1, with D uncertain. This CDR3 region has 11 residues. Germline CDR1 is SGHKS and CDR2 is YYEKEE (reference sequence). V was clipped by 5 bases and J by 7 bases, with 7 bases between them.

The chain links TRBV5-5 to TRBJ1-6; TRBD1 agrees at 9 bases. The CDR3 is 17 residues long. Germline assignment: CDR1 SGHKS and CDR2 YYEKEE (reference sequence). J lost 7 bases, V lost 5 bases, and 13 bases had no gene match. CDR3 bases: TGTGCCAGCAGAAGTCAAGCAGGGGGACAGGGAAATTCACCCCTCCACTTT. Translation gives CASRSQAGGQGNSPLHF.

The chain carries TRBV19 and TRBJ2-6; D remains unclear. This CDR3 comprises 15 residues. The germline V gene has CDR1 LNHDA and CDR2 SQIVND (reference sequence). Trimming left V 6 bases short and J 0 bases short, with 9 bases between. The CDR3 reads CASSGASSGANVLTF. The CDR3 nucleotides read TGTGCCAGTAGCGGAGCCTCCTCTGGGGCCAACGTCCTGACTTTC.

The rearrangement uses TRBV11-3 and TRBJ1-1, with 8 bases that match TRBD1. The V and J ends lost 7 bases and 4 bases, in that order; junction bases with no gene match: 5. The CDR3 has 13 amino acids. Per germline, CDR1 SGHNT and CDR2 YENEEA. CDR3 coding DNA: TGTGCCAGCAAGGACAGGGTCAGCACTGAAGCTTTCTTT. Translation gives CASKDRVSTEAFF.